This T cell receptor beta chain is from a study of shared clonotypes between healthy human individuals. This clone was found once. V was shortened by 8 bases and J by 0 bases, with 12 bases between the two germline ends. The CDR3 has 14 residues. From germline, CDR1 is MGHDK and CDR2 SYGVNS. TCRdb's copy holds only in-frame clones and misses some; the assay was immunoSEQ multiplex PCR. The sample holds some 1 million clones; roughly 80% are singletons and the top ten take 1.4% to 1.5%. The source material was memory CD4+ T cells sorted from blood. Stated subset: CD45RA-negative fraction. This sequence originates from a man aged 18 to 30 in good health. This chain uses TRBV25-1 with TRBJ2-3; tentatively, D is TRBD1 or TRBD2 (5 bases each). CDR3 nucleotides: TGTGCCAGCCGCCCGTGGGACAGCACAGATACGCAGTATTTT. This sequence encodes CASRPWDSTDTQYF.